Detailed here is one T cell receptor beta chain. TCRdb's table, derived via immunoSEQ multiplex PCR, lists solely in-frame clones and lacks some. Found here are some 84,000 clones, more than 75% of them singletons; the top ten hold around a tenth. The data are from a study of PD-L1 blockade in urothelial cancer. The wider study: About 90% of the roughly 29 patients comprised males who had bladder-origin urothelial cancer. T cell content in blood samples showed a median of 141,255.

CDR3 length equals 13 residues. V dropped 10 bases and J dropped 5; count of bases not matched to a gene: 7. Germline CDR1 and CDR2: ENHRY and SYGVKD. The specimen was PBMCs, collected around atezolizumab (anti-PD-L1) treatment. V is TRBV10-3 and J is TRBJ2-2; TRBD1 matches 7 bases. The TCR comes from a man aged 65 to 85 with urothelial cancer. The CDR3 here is CATLTGVTGELFF. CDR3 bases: TGTGCCACCCTCACAGGGGTGACCGGGGAGCTGTTTTTT.